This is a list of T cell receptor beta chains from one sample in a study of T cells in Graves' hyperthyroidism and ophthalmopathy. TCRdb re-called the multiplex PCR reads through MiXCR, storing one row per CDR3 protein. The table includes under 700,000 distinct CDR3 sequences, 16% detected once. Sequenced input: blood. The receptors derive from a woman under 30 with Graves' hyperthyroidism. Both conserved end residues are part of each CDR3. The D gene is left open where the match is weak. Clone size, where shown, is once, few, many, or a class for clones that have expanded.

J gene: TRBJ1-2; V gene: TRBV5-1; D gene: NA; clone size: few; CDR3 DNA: TGCGCCAGCAGCTTGGATCGTCAGGGCTCCTATGGCTACACCTTC; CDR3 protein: CASSLDRQGSYGYTF
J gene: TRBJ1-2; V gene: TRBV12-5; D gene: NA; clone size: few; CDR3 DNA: TGTGCTAGTGGTTTGGGGCAGGGAAAAGGCTACACCTTC; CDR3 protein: CASGLGQGKGYTF
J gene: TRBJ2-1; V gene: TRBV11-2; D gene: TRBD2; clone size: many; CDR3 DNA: TGTGCCAGCAGCTTAGAAGCGGGGGGGCATTTCGATGAGCAGTTCTTC; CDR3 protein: CASSLEAGGHFDEQFF
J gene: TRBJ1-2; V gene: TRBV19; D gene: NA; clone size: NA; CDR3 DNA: TGCGCCAGTATCGCATTCCACAGGGATGTTAATGATGGCTACACCTTC; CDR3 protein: CASIAFHRDVNDGYTF
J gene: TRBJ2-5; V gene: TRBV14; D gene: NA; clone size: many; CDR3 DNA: TGTGCCAGCAGCCAAGGTCTGGAGACCCAGTACTTC; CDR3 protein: CASSQGLETQYF
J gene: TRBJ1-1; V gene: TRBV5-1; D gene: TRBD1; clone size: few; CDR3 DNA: TGCGCCAGCAGCGAACGGACAGGGTGGGCGAACACTGAAGCTTTCTTT; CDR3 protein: CASSERTGWANTEAFF
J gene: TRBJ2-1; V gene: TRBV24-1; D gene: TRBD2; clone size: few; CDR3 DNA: TGTGCCACCAGTGATTTGAGGGGAGCGGGAGGGCGGGGTGAGCAGTTCTTC; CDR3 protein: CATSDLRGAGGRGEQFF
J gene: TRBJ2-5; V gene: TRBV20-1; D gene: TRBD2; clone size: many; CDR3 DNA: TGCAGTGGACGACTAGCGGGGGGGAAAGAGACCCAGTACTTC; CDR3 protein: CSGRLAGGKETQYF
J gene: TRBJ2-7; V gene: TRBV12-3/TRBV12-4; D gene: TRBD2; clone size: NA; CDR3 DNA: TGTGCCAGCAATGAACCGGGACTAGGGAATGATGAGCAGTACTTC; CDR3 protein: CASNEPGLGNDEQYF
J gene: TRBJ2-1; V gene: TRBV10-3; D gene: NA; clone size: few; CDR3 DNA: TGTGCCATCAGTGAGCTAGGTGAGCAGTTCTTC; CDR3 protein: CAISELGEQFF
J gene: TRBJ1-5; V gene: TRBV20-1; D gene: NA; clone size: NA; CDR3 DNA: TGCAGTACCAGCCAGGGAGATCTCGGGAGGCCCCAGCATTTT; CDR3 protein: CSTSQGDLGRPQHF
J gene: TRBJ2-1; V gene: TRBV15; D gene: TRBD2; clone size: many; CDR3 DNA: TGTGCCACCAGCAGCGTAGCGGGGGGCCGGGGCTCCTACAATGAGCAGTTCTTC; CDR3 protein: CATSSVAGGRGSYNEQFF
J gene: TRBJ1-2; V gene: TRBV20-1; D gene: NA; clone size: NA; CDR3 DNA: TGCAGTGCTAGATCGGAGGCACGAGCCTTGCCTGGCTACACCTTC; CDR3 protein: CSARSEARALPGYTF
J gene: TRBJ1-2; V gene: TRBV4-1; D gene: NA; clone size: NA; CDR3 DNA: TGCGCCAGCAGCCAAGTCTCGGAGACCTATGGCTACACCTTC; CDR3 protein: CASSQVSETYGYTF
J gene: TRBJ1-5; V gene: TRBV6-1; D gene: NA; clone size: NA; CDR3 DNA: TGTGCCAGCAGTGAACTTATCCTGAATAGCAATCAGCCCCAGCATTTT; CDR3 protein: CASSELILNSNQPQHF
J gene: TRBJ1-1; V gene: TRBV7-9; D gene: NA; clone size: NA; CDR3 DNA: TGTGCCAGCAGCCCCCCCGCAGGGGTTAACACTGAAGCTTTCTTT; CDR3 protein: CASSPPAGVNTEAFF
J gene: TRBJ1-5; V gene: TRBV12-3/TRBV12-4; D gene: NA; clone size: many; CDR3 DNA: TGTGCCAGCAGTTCCAGGAATAGCAATCAGCCCCAGCATTTT; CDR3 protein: CASSSRNSNQPQHF
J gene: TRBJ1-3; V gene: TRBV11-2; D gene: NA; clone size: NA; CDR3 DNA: TGTGCCAGCAGCGATCAGGGTGACACCATATATTTT; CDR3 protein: CASSDQGDTIYF
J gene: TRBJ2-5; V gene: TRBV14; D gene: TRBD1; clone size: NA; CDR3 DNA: TGTGCCAGCAGCCGCCCGGGACAGGGGACCCGCTTAGGAGAGACCCAGTACTTC; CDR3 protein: CASSRPGQGTRLGETQYF
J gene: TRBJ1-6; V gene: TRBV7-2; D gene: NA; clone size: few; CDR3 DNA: TGTGCCAGCAGCTTAGTTGGGGCAGGGGTCGATTCACCCCTCCACTTT; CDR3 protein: CASSLVGAGVDSPLHF
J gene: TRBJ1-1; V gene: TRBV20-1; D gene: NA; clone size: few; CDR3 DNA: TGCAGTACTAGAGTGGGAGGGGCCGCTGAAGCTTTCTTT; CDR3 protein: CSTRVGGAAEAFF
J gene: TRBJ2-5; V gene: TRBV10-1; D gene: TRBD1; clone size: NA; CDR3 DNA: TGCGCCAGCAGTGGACAGGGTGGGACGGAGACCCAGTACTTC; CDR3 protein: CASSGQGGTETQYF
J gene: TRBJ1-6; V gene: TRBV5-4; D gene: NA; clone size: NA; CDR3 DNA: TGTGCCAGCAGTCGCGAACAGAATTCACCCCTCCACTTT; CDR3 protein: CASSREQNSPLHF
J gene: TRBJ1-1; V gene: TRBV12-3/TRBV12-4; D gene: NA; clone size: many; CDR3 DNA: TGTGCCAGCAGTTTCCCCGCGGTGGGAGGTCCTGAAGCTTTCTTT; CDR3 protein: CASSFPAVGGPEAFF
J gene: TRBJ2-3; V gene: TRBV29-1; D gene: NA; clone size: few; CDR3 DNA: TGCAGCGTTGTACGCTCCTCAGATACGCAGTATTTT; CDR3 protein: CSVVRSSDTQYF
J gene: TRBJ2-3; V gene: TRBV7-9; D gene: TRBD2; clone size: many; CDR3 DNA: TGTGCCAGCAGCAAGGGACTAGCGGGAGGTGGAGATACGCAGTATTTT; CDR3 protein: CASSKGLAGGGDTQYF
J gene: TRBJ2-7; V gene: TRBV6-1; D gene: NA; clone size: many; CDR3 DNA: TGTGCCAGCAGTGATGAGGCAGGGCCCTACGAGCAGTACTTC; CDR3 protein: CASSDEAGPYEQYF
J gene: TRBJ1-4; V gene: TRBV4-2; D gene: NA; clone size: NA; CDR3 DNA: TGTGCCAGCAGCCAAGTAGAGACTAATGAAAAACTGTTTTTT; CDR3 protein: CASSQVETNEKLFF
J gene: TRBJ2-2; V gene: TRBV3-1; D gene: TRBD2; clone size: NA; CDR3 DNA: TGTGCCAGCAGCCATTGGGGACTAGCGGGAGTAAATGTCGGGGAGCTGTTTTTT; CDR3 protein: CASSHWGLAGVNVGELFF
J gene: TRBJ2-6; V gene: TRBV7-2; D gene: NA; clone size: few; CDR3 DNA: TGTGCCAGCAGCTTCGGATCCCTCACTGGGGCCAACGTCCTGACTTTC; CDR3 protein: CASSFGSLTGANVLTF
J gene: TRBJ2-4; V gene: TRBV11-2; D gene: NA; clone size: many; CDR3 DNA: TGTGCCAGCAGCTTATTTAAACGGACACTAGCCAAAAACATTCAGTACTTC; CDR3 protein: CASSLFKRTLAKNIQYF
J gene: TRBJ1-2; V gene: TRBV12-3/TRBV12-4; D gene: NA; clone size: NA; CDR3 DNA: TGTGCCAGCAGTTTTAGGGTTCTTGGGGGCTACACCTTC; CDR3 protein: CASSFRVLGGYTF
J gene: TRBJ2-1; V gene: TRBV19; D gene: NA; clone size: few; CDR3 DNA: TGTGCCAGCCAAATACGGAATGAGCAGTTCTTC; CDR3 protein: CASQIRNEQFF
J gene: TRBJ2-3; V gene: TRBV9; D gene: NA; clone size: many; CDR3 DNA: TGTGCCAGCAGCGGCTCCCCGGGGCGGAGCACAGATACGCAGTATTTT; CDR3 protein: CASSGSPGRSTDTQYF
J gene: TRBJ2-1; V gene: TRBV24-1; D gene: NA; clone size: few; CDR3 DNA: TGTGCCACCAGTGACAGGGGATCACGATATTACAATGAGCAGTTCTTC; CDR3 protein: CATSDRGSRYYNEQFF
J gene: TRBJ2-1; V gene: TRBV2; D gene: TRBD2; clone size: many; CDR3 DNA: TGTGCCAGCGGGGGGGATATTACAAATGAGCAGTTCTTC; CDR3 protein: CASGGDITNEQFF
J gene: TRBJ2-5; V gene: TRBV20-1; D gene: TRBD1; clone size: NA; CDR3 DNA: TGCAGTGCAAAACCAGGGACAGAAGAGACCCAGTACTTC; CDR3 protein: CSAKPGTEETQYF
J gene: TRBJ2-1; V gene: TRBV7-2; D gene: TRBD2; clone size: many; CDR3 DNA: TGTGCCAGCAGCTTAGTAAGCGGGGAGAAGCAGTTCTTC; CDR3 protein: CASSLVSGEKQFF
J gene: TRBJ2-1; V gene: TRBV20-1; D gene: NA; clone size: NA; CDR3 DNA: TGCAGTGCTGGACTGCCCGGCAGGCAGTTCTTC; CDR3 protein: CSAGLPGRQFF
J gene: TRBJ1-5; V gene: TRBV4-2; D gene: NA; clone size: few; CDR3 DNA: TGTGCCAGCAGCCAAGAAGGCGGCAGTACCAATCAGCCCCAGCATTTT; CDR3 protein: CASSQEGGSTNQPQHF
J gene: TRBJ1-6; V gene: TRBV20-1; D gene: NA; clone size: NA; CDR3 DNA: TGCAGTGCTAGAGCCCAGGAGAGCTCCTATAATTCACCCCTCCACTTT; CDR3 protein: CSARAQESSYNSPLHF
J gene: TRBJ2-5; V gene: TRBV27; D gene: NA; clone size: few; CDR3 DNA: TGTGCCAGCAGTTTATTAGGGGGGACAGCTAAGGAAGAGACCCAGTACTTC; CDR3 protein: CASSLLGGTAKEETQYF
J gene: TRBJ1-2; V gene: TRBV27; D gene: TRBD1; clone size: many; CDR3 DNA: TGTGCCAGCAGTTTATGGTGGGATGGGGACAGGGGAGTGGGTGGCTACACCTTC; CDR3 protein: CASSLWWDGDRGVGGYTF
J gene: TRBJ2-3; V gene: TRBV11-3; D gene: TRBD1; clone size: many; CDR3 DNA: TGTGCCAGCAGCTACGGGACAGGGACAGATACGCAGTATTTT; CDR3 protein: CASSYGTGTDTQYF
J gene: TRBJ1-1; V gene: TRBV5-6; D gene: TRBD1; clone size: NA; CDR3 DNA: TGTGCCAGCAGCGCCGGGACAGTAAAAGAAGCTTTCTTT; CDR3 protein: CASSAGTVKEAFF
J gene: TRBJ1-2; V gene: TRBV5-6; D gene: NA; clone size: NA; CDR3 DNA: TGTGCCAGCAGCTTGGCTGCAGGTGGCGGCTACACCTTC; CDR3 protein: CASSLAAGGGYTF
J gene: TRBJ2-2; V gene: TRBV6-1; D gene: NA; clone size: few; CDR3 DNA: TGTGCCAGCAGTGAGGACTGGGCCGGGGAGCTGTTTTTT; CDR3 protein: CASSEDWAGELFF
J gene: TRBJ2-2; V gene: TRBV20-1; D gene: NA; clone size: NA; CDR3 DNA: TGCAGTGCTAGCGGTTTTAGAGGCACCGGGGAGCTGTTTTTT; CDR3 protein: CSASGFRGTGELFF
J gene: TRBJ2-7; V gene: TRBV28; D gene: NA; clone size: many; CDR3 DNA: TGTGCCAGCAGTTCCTTAGACCGTCTCTACGAGCAGTACTTC; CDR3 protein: CASSSLDRLYEQYF